The T cell receptor (beta chain) under discussion was sequenced for a study of PD-L1 blockade in urothelial cancer. Study in general: Patients initiated atezolizumab in 2014 at 1,200 mg intravenously every 3 weeks. The authors examined blood 3 weeks (second dose) and 6 weeks after treatment start. The median number of T cells present in blood samples was some 140,000.

Regarding the study as a whole: A below-median TCR clonality in blood before treatment predicted better survival.

The germline gives CDR1 SGHRS, CDR2 YFSETQ. Trimming removed 5 bases at V and 9 bases at J, with 23 bases between. The CDR3 consists of 15 residues. Regarding this clone: Its antigen is still unknown.

Time point here: pretreatment peripheral blood. TCRdb's table, derived via immunoSEQ multiplex PCR, lists solely in-frame clones and lacks some. The table lists just under 65,000 clones, 75% to 85% of them singletons. The origin of this receptor is a man aged 65 to 79 with urothelial cancer. The sequencing here drew on PBMCs, taken around atezolizumab (anti-PD-L1) treatment. V and J are TRBV5-1 and TRBJ2-5, with TRBD2 as a possible D gene (6 bases). The CDR3: CASSPRQGAGLAQYF. For the CDR3, the DNA is TGCGCCAGCAGTCCTCGCCAGGGCGCGGGGTTGGCCCAGTACTTC. Based on the CDR3 plus reference TRBV5-1 and TRBJ2-5, the full variable domain is KAGVTQTPRYLIKTRGQQVTLSCSPISGHRSVSWYQQTPGQGLQFLFEYFSETQRNKGNFPGRFSGRQFSNSRSEMNVSTLELGDSALYLCASSPRQGAGLAQYFGPGTRLLVL.